This entry lists 31 T cell receptor beta chains sequenced from one sample in a study of blood T cells in healthy people across ages. A second PCR of about 7 to 12 cycles used a sample-barcoded 5' primer and a J-beta primer mix. TCRdb re-derived calls from the 5' RACE reads in MiXCR, one entry per CDR3 protein. The sample contains hundreds of thousands of distinct CDR3 sequences, 45% to 65% of which appear only once. The sequencing input was blood. These TCRs come from a man in his fifties or sixties in good health.

J is TRBJ1-1 and V is TRBV29-1; TRBD1 might be the D (5 bases). The CDR3 is 13 amino acids. Germline CDR1 is SQVTM and CDR2 is ANQGSEA. V was cut by 4 bases and J by 4 bases, with 13 bases left in between. DNA for the CDR3: TGCAGCGTTGCCCCAACAGGAGGCACTGAAGCTTTCTTT. As protein: CSVAPTGGTEAFF.

V and J are TRBV5-6 and TRBJ2-5; possible D gene TRBD1, 6 bases. The CDR3 is 14 amino acids. Germline V CDR1 and CDR2: SGHDT, YYEEEE. V was shortened by 1 base and J by 4 bases, with 11 bases between the two germline ends. The CDR3 DNA follows: TGTGCCAGCAGCTTGAGCCAGGGGTTAGAGACCCAGTACTTC. As protein: CASSLSQGLETQYF.

The rearrangement uses TRBV20-1 and TRBJ1-3, with TRBD1 as a possible D gene (6 bases). This CDR3 contains 14 residues. Germline CDR1 reads DFQATT; CDR2 reads SNEGSKA (reference sequence). V lost 6 bases and J lost 0, with 12 bases in between. The CDR3 region has the DNA TGCAGTGCAAATACAGGGCTCTCTGGAAACACCATATATTTT. Translating it yields CSANTGLSGNTIYF.

In this sample, this clonotype turned up a few times. V usage is TRBV9 and J usage is TRBJ2-7; D tentatively fits TRBD1 or TRBD2 (5 bases each). The CDR3 contains 14 residues. Germline V gene sequence: CDR1 SGDLS, CDR2 YYNGEE. Trimming took 0 bases from V and 5 from J, leaving 12 bases between them. CDR3 amino acids: CASSVGGVGHEQYF. CDR3 sequence (DNA): TGTGCCAGCAGCGTAGGAGGGGTTGGGCACGAGCAGTACTTC.

The genes are TRBV20-1 and TRBJ1-4, with 8 bases aligning to TRBD1. Germline V CDR1 and CDR2: DFQATT, SNEGSKA (reference sequence). The CDR3 has 15 amino acids. Trimming cost V 6 bases and J 6 bases; bases outside gene matches: 12. The CDR3 DNA reads as TGCAGTGCCGCACCATTCGACAGGGGTCATGAAAAACTGTTTTTT. Translated: CSAAPFDRGHEKLFF.

As concerns this clonotype: The junction departs from germline at one end; a sequencing error may be responsible. In DNA, the CDR3 is TGTGTCAGCAGCCCTGGGACTAGCTTCCAAGAGACCCAGTACTTC. Translation gives CVSSPGTSFQETQYF. The rearrangement uses TRBV11-2 and TRBJ2-4; 9 bases agree with TRBD2. TRBJ2-5 explains the end of the DNA better; the J call may be wrong. The CDR3 length is 15 residues. Per germline, CDR1 SGHAT and CDR2 FQNNGV.

The chain employs TRBV6-1 and TRBJ2-1, with 8 bases identical to TRBD2. Germline CDR1 reads MNHNS; CDR2 reads SASEGT. The CDR3 is 15 residues long. Trimming removed 2 bases from V and 5 bases from J; junction bases left unmatched: 5. In DNA, the CDR3 is TGTGCCAGCAGTGAACCGGGGGGGGAGCACAATGAGCAGTTCTTC. Translation gives CASSEPGGEHNEQFF.

This clonotype was detected only once. The chain carries TRBV4-1 and TRBJ2-1; 7 bases map to TRBD2. Trimming removed 5 bases from V and 6 bases from J; junction bases left unmatched: 10. The CDR3 consists of 15 residues. The V gene's germline CDR1 is MGHRA and CDR2 YSYEKL. For the CDR3, the DNA is TGCGCCAGCAGCGAGGGACGGGGGGTTGGCAATGAGCAGTTCTTC. This sequence encodes CASSEGRGVGNEQFF.

The J gene is TRBJ2-1, the V gene TRBV5-1; perhaps TRBD1 as D (5 bases). The CDR3 length is 15 residues. The V gene's germline CDR1 is SGHRS and CDR2 YFSETQ. The V gene lost 2 bases and the J gene lost 6 bases, with 15 bases spanning the gap. The CDR3 region has the DNA TGCGCCAGCAGCTTAAATGGAGTCCAGGGCAATGAGCAGTTCTTC. This sequence encodes CASSLNGVQGNEQFF.

This chain joins TRBV20-1 and TRBJ2-7; TRBD1 aligns across 11 bases. This CDR3 comprises 16 residues. Losses at the gene ends were 2 bases for V and 2 bases for J; bases not matched to a gene: 8. In germline, CDR1 is DFQATT, CDR2 SNEGSKA (reference sequence). In DNA, the CDR3 is TGCAGTGCTAGATGGGGAACGGGACAGGGGGCCTACGAGCAGTACTTC. Its protein product is CSARWGTGQGAYEQYF.

This chain uses TRBV4-2 with TRBJ2-2; 15 positions match TRBD2. Trimming took 3 bases from V and 4 from J; bases not matched to a gene: 6. This CDR3 region has 18 residues. From germline, CDR1 is LGHNA and CDR2 YNFKEQ. CDR3 DNA sequence: TGTGCCAGCAGCCAGGGACTAGCGGGGGGCTCGGGCACCGGGGAGCTGTTTTTT. This translates into CASSQGLAGGSGTGELFF.

V gene TRBV27 combines with J gene TRBJ1-4; no reliable D call. Germline CDR1 MNHEY, CDR2 SMNVEV (reference sequence). Trimming removed 3 bases at V and 8 bases at J, with 13 bases between. The CDR3 loop spans 14 amino acids. The DNA for the CDR3 is TGTGCCAGCAGTTTCCACGGAACCTCCGAAAAACTGTTTTTT. Its translation: CASSFHGTSEKLFF.

This rearrangement joins TRBV5-1 to TRBJ2-3; D possibly uses TRBD1 or TRBD2 (5 bases each). Germline V gene sequence: CDR1 SGHRS, CDR2 YFSETQ. V was cut by 6 bases and J by 2 bases, with 28 bases left in between. The CDR3 has 19 residues. CDR3 sequence (DNA): TGCGCCAGCAACCCCTTACCCCCAGGCGTGAGGGGCCCCACAGATACGCAGTATTTT. Translation: CASNPLPPGVRGPTDTQYF. Drawing the rest from reference TRBV5-1 and TRBJ2-3, the complete variable domain is KAGVTQTPRYLIKTRGQQVTLSCSPISGHRSVSWYQQTPGQGLQFLFEYFSETQRNKGNFPGRFSGRQFSNSRSEMNVSTLELGDSALYLCASNPLPPGVRGPTDTQYFGPGTRLTVL.

In its sample, this clonotype was seen a few times. The gene calls are TRBV5-1 and TRBJ2-7, with 11 bases fitting TRBD1. Germline V gene data show CDR1 as SGHRS and CDR2 as YFSETQ. The CDR3 contains 13 residues. V dropped 4 bases and J dropped 5; count of bases not matched to a gene: 2. The CDR3 sequence: CASSVGQGDEQYF. In DNA, the CDR3 is TGCGCCAGCAGCGTGGGACAGGGGGACGAGCAGTACTTC. Based on the CDR3 plus reference TRBV5-1 and TRBJ2-7, the full variable domain is KAGVTQTPRYLIKTRGQQVTLSCSPISGHRSVSWYQQTPGQGLQFLFEYFSETQRNKGNFPGRFSGRQFSNSRSEMNVSTLELGDSALYLCASSVGQGDEQYFGPGTRLTVT.

This clonotype is a singleton in its sample. This rearrangement joins TRBV18 to TRBJ1-4; no reliable D call. The germline gives CDR1 KGHSH, CDR2 LQKENI. The CDR3 spans 13 residues. Trimming pared 3 bases from V and 7 bases from J, leaving 9 bases between. DNA for the CDR3: TGTGCCAGCTCACCGGCTGGCGGTGAAAAACTGTTTTTT. It codes for CASSPAGGEKLFF.

The chain combines TRBV3-1 with TRBJ2-5; no clear D. With the DNA end fitting TRBJ2-7 better, the J assignment may be wrong. The CDR3 totals 14 residues. Germline V CDR1 and CDR2: LGHDT, YNNKEL (reference sequence). The CDR3 DNA reads TGTGCCAGCAGCCCCTCCGGTGCTCCCTACGAGCAGTACTTC. Amino acid sequence: CASSPSGAPYEQYF.

The V and J genes are TRBV29-1 and TRBJ2-1; either TRBD1 or TRBD2 may supply D (5 bases each). The CDR3 length is 15 residues. From germline, CDR1 is SQVTM and CDR2 ANQGSEA. V lost 7 bases and J lost 9, with 25 bases in between. The CDR3 is CSGQHRDPSPGEQFF. DNA for the CDR3: TGCAGCGGCCAACACCGGGACCCCTCCCCCGGTGAGCAGTTCTTC.

This clonotype was detected a few times. The chain uses TRBV20-1 and TRBJ2-3; D might be TRBD2 (5 bases). Deletions cut 4 bases from V and 1 base from J, with 12 bases between. The CDR3 covers 14 residues. Germline V CDR1 and CDR2: DFQATT, SNEGSKA (reference sequence). CDR3 DNA: TGCAGTGCTAATTCTCCCGGGGGCACAGATACGCAGTATTTT. Its translation: CSANSPGGTDTQYF.

This clonotype was counted only a few times. The V call is TRBV12-3 or TRBV12-4, the J call TRBJ2-5; TRBD2 matches 11 bases. Trimming took 4 bases from V and 2 from J; bases not matched to a gene: 6. The CDR3 consists of 16 residues. CDR3 protein: CASSSRLAGMQETQYF. Here the CDR3 DNA reads TGTGCCAGCAGTTCCCGACTAGCGGGGATGCAAGAGACCCAGTACTTC.

V gene TRBV7-2 combines with J gene TRBJ2-7; maybe TRBD1 (6 bases). V dropped 7 bases and J dropped 1 base, with 17 bases sitting between them. The germline V gene has CDR1 SGHTA and CDR2 FQGNSA. The CDR3 is 15 residues long. For the CDR3, the DNA is TGTGCCAGCACCTTTCTTACAGGACAGTCCTACGAGCAGTACTTC. Amino acids: CASTFLTGQSYEQYF.

Only a few counts were recorded for this clonotype. The rearrangement uses TRBV4-1 and TRBJ2-4; 9 bases map to TRBD1. Matching the DNA end better, TRBJ2-7 makes the J call doubtful. In germline, CDR1 is MGHRA, CDR2 YSYEKL. CDR3 length: 15 residues. CDR3 region: CASSADRGRGYEQYF. DNA of the CDR3: TGCGCCAGCAGCGCGGACAGGGGTAGAGGCTACGAGCAGTACTTC.

The genes are TRBV12-3 or TRBV12-4 and TRBJ1-6; D not certain. The CDR3 is 13 amino acids. Trimming pared 9 bases from V and 7 bases from J, leaving 13 bases between. CDR3 loop: CASSGRLNSPLHF. Here the CDR3 DNA reads TGTGCCAGTAGCGGGCGGCTGAATTCACCCCTCCACTTT.

This clonotype was seen a handful of times. This chain joins TRBV2 and TRBJ2-3; 11 bases align to TRBD2. The trim removed 3 bases at V and 6 bases at J, leaving 8 bases unmatched. The CDR3 runs to 16 residues. In germline, CDR1 is SNHLY, CDR2 FYNNEI. The CDR3 DNA sequence: TGTGCCAGCAGTGATCGCCTAGCGGGGGGATGGGATACGCAGTATTTT. This encodes CASSDRLAGGWDTQYF. Full variable domain (missing parts from reference TRBV2 and TRBJ2-3): EPEVTQTPSHQVTQMGQEVILRCVPISNHLYFYWYRQILGQKVEFLVSFYNNEISEKSEIFDDQFSVERPDGSNFTLKIRSTKLEDSAMYFCASSDRLAGGWDTQYFGPGTRLTVL.

V is TRBV5-1 and J is TRBJ2-3, with D hard to call. CDR1 SGHRS and CDR2 YFSETQ come from the germline V gene. This CDR3 is built from 13 residues. With 3 bases removed from V and 2 bases from J, the gap between germline ends came to 7 bases. CDR3 nucleotides: TGCGCCAGCAGCTCACAGACCACAGATACGCAGTATTTT. Encoded protein: CASSSQTTDTQYF.

This clonotype was seen a handful of times. The gene calls are TRBV6-5 and TRBJ1-2, with TRBD1 identical over 8 bases. Germline CDR1 reads MNHEY; CDR2 reads SVGAGI. V lost 6 bases, J lost 4 bases, and 10 bases stayed unmatched. This CDR3 contains 15 residues. In DNA, the CDR3 is TGTGCCAGCAGCATCGACAGGGGACGAGGCTATGGCTACACCTTC. Amino acid sequence: CASSIDRGRGYGYTF.

This clonotype was detected only once. The chain couples TRBV18 to TRBJ2-7; 7 bases are a match to TRBD1. The CDR3 has 14 amino acids. Germline assignment: CDR1 KGHSH and CDR2 LQKENI. The ends lost 6 bases at V and 4 bases at J; junction bases unmatched: 9. This CDR3 is CASSNRGDAYEQYF. In DNA form, the CDR3 reads TGTGCCAGCTCGAACAGGGGTGATGCGTACGAGCAGTACTTC.

This clonotype showed up just a few times. V is TRBV11-2 and J is TRBJ2-7; D possibly corresponds to TRBD2 (6 bases). The V end was cut by 3 bases, the J end by 3 bases, with 12 bases between. Per germline, CDR1 SGHAT and CDR2 FQNNGV. The CDR3 covers 14 residues. CDR3 DNA sequence: TGTGCCAGCAGCTTGCAACCGACTAGCTACGAGCAGTACTTC. This codes for CASSLQPTSYEQYF.

A few counts support this clonotype. This chain joins TRBV28 and TRBJ2-5; the D gene is possibly TRBD1 (5 bases). CDR1 is MDHEN and CDR2 is SYDVKM in the germline V gene. V shed 5 bases and J shed 1 base, with 14 bases lying between them. The CDR3 is 15 amino acids. The CDR3 spells CASSQSQVIQETQYF. The CDR3 coding sequence is TGTGCCAGCAGTCAATCACAGGTGATCCAAGAGACCCAGTACTTC. The whole variable domain, remainder taken from reference TRBV28 and TRBJ2-5, is DVKVTQSSRYLVKRTGEKVFLECVQDMDHENMFWYRQDPGLGLRLIYFSYDVKMKEKGDIPEGYSVSREKKERFSLILESASTNQTSMYLCASSQSQVIQETQYFGPGTRLLVL.

The CDR3 bases are TGTGCCACCTACAGGGGAGAAGAGACCCAGTACTTC. Translating gives CATYRGEETQYF. The rearrangement uses TRBV24-1 and TRBJ2-5; 7 nucleotides match TRBD1. V was clipped by 9 bases and J by 3 bases; unmatched bases: 3. In germline, CDR1 is KGHDR, CDR2 SFDVKD. The CDR3 is 12 residues long.

This clonotype was seen only a few times. For the CDR3, the DNA is TGTGCCAGCAGCCAAGACGCGTACGGAGAGACCCAGTACTTC. Its protein product is CASSQDAYGETQYF. This chain links TRBV3-1 with TRBJ2-5; D uncertain. This CDR3 contains 14 residues. The germline V gene encodes CDR1 LGHDT and CDR2 YNNKEL (reference sequence). V was shortened by 0 bases and J by 4 bases, with 9 bases between the two germline ends.

The rearrangement links TRBV12-3 or TRBV12-4 to TRBJ1-5; D not resolved. This CDR3 spans 13 amino acids. Between the trimmed V and J ends, which lost 6 bases and 5 bases, there was a span of 11 bases. The CDR3 region is CASSAAGYQPQHF. The DNA for the CDR3 is TGTGCCAGCAGCGCCGCCGGGTATCAGCCCCAGCATTTT.